A single sample gave rise to the 8 T cell receptor beta chains below, sequenced in a study of blood T cells in healthy people across ages. PCR was performed a second time for roughly 7 to 11 cycles using a sample-barcoded 5' primer and a J-beta primer mix. TCRdb reprocessed the 5' RACE reads via MiXCR and lists one record per CDR3 protein. The sample has roughly 1.6 million distinct CDR3 sequences, about 32% seen once. Source material: blood. The source of these receptors is a woman in her 30s in good health.

The chain employs TRBV5-5 and TRBJ1-4; no firm D call. This CDR3 has 14 residues. Germline-derived CDR1 and CDR2 are SGHKS and YYEKEE (reference sequence). With 4 bases removed from V and 6 bases from J, the gap between germline ends came to 13 bases. The CDR3 coding sequence is TGTGCCAGCAGCCATGGGTCCTCAGATGAAAAACTGTTTTTT. Residues: CASSHGSSDEKLFF.

This clonotype was observed a handful of times. The rearrangement joins TRBV3-1 to TRBJ2-1; D remains ambiguous. CDR1 and CDR2 from the germline V gene are LGHDT and YNNKEL (reference sequence). Trimming took off 4 bases at V and 6 bases at J, with 10 bases between the two ends. The CDR3 has 13 residues. The CDR3 loop is CASSLRVVNEQFF. The CDR3 DNA is TGTGCCAGCAGCCTCCGTGTGGTCAATGAGCAGTTCTTC.

This chain links TRBV29-1 with TRBJ2-3, with 8 bases that match TRBD1. Trimming took 1 base from V and 3 from J; bases not matched to a gene: 9. The CDR3 covers 16 residues. From germline, CDR1 is SQVTM and CDR2 ANQGSEA. The CDR3 sequence: CSVEGRGQGATDTQYF. As DNA, the CDR3 is TGCAGCGTTGAAGGGCGCGGACAGGGTGCGACAGATACGCAGTATTTT.

The J gene is TRBJ2-7, the V gene TRBV20-1, with 13 nucleotides matching TRBD2. The V gene end was trimmed by 4 bases and the J gene end by 6 bases; junction bases not matched to a gene: 3. The CDR3 consists of 13 residues. The V gene's germline CDR1 is DFQATT and CDR2 SNEGSKA (reference sequence). The CDR3 here is CSAIRLAGGEQYF. The CDR3 DNA reads as TGCAGTGCTATTCGACTAGCGGGGGGCGAGCAGTACTTC.

The gene calls are TRBV5-6 and TRBJ1-1; no reliable D call. The V gene lost 1 base and the J gene lost 6 bases, with 13 bases spanning the gap. CDR3 length: 14 residues. CDR1 is SGHDT, CDR2 YYEEEE, per germline. The chain's CDR3 is CASSLSQRRPEAFF. The CDR3 DNA is TGTGCCAGCAGCTTGTCCCAGAGGCGTCCTGAAGCTTTCTTT.

The chain uses TRBV28 and TRBJ2-2; D is perhaps TRBD1 (7 bases). Germline-derived CDR1 and CDR2 are MDHEN and SYDVKM. This CDR3 is built from 15 residues. Trimming removed 7 bases at V and 1 base at J, with 13 bases between. The CDR3 sequence is CASTGGQMNTGELFF. CDR3 DNA: TGTGCCAGCACCGGGGGACAGATGAACACCGGGGAGCTGTTTTTT.

This chain connects TRBV2 to TRBJ2-5; 11 bases are a match to TRBD2. The J segment lost 5 bases and the V segment lost 10 bases, leaving 6 bases of the junction unmatched. Germline lookup yields CDR1 SNHLY and CDR2 FYNNEI. The CDR3 covers 13 residues. The CDR3 sequence is CAIGTSGRETQYF. The CDR3 coding sequence is TGTGCCATCGGGACTAGCGGAAGGGAGACCCAGTACTTC.

The chain joins TRBV4-2 to TRBJ2-5; D is possibly TRBD1 (6 bases). V lost 5 bases and J lost 1, with 20 bases in between. This CDR3 region has 17 residues. Germline values: CDR1 LGHNA, CDR2 YNFKEQ. DNA of the CDR3: TGTGCCAGCAGCTCTCAGCGGTTACAGGGCTTCCAAGAGACCCAGTACTTC. It is translated as CASSSQRLQGFQETQYF.